Listed here is a single T cell receptor (beta chain). The target antigen is unknown. The ends lost 6 bases at V and 0 bases at J; junction bases unmatched: 5. This CDR3 spans 13 amino acids. In germline, CDR1 is SQVTM, CDR2 ANQGSEA. The sample comes from a study of yellow fever vaccine responses in identical twins. The study, taken as a whole, reports: Each twin's T cell response to the vaccine was reported to look partly convergent and partly personalized.

In TCRdb, the RT-PCR reads were re-called with MiXCR into one record per CDR3 protein. This sample has about 13,000 distinct CDR3 sequences, with roughly 81% found just once. The J gene is TRBJ2-7, the V gene TRBV29-1, with 7 bases identical to TRBD1. The sequence was collected from a woman aged 18-35 years who received the yellow fever vaccine. Sequencing used T cells from blood (PBMCs), unsorted or a sorted subset (not recorded which), obtained before or after yellow fever vaccination (not recorded which). In DNA, the CDR3 is TGCAGCGTCCAGGACAGGAGCTCCTACGAGCAGTACTTC. It yields the protein CSVQDRSSYEQYF.